This passage covers 10 T cell receptor beta chains from one sample sequenced in a study of cytomegalovirus exposure and HLA in healthy donors (dated by TCRdb to about 2017). The library came from the immunoSEQ multiplex PCR assay. For the multiplex PCR, a mixture combining 60 forward primers for TCR Vbeta segments and 13 reverse primers for TCR Jbeta segments was used. The clones in this table, taken by TCRdb from immuneACCESS, are in-frame only. Not every clone is retained; where verified, under half of the shortfall comes from an unresolved V gene, and the cause of the rest is unknown. For this sample there are 150,000 to 170,000 clones; approximately 80% appear just once. The ten top clones hold around 13% of the sample. The sample taken for sequencing was PBMCs. All receptors come from a man aged 25-45 years in good health and CMV-seropositive.

The chain uses TRBV19 and TRBJ2-2; the D gene is possibly TRBD1 (6 bases). This CDR3 region has 13 residues. V lost 4 bases to trimming and J lost 5 bases, with 8 bases between them. The germline V gene has CDR1 LNHDA and CDR2 SQIVND (reference sequence). The CDR3 protein is CASSTQGTGELFF. Written as DNA, the CDR3 is TGTGCCAGTAGTACACAGGGTACCGGGGAGCTGTTTTTT. Together with reference TRBV19 and TRBJ2-2, the CDR3 gives the full variable domain: DGGITQSPKYLFRKEGQNVTLSCEQNLNHDAMYWYRQDPGQGLRLIYYSQIVNDFQKGDIAEGYSVSREKKESFPLTVTSAQKNPTAFYLCASSTQGTGELFFGEGSRLTVL.

The chain carries TRBV6-5 and TRBJ2-5; D is possibly TRBD1 (5 bases). The J call may be faulty, since TRBJ2-7 better matches the DNA end. CDR3 length: 15 residues. The V gene's germline CDR1 is MNHEY and CDR2 SVGAGI. This chain's CDR3 is CASSYSHRSSYEQYF. As DNA, the CDR3 is TGTGCCAGCAGTTACTCGCACAGGAGCTCCTACGAGCAGTACTTC.

This chain connects TRBV7-2 to TRBJ2-7; 15 bases are a match to TRBD2. Germline V gives CDR1 SGHTA, CDR2 FQGNSA. V dropped 5 bases and J dropped 3; count of bases not matched to a gene: 5. This CDR3 has 16 residues. The CDR3 coding sequence is TGTGCCAGCAGCCTCGGACTAGCGGGAGGGTACTACGAGCAGTACTTC. It codes for CASSLGLAGGYYEQYF.

This clone was seen more than once but under ten times. Other DNA sequences of this sample code for an identical CDR3. The chain is built from TRBV6-5 and TRBJ1-2, with TRBD1 as a possible D gene (5 bases). Germline V CDR1 and CDR2: MNHEY, SVGAGI. The CDR3 is made up of 13 amino acids. Trimming took 2 bases from V and 4 from J, leaving 8 bases between them. DNA of the CDR3: TGTGCCAGCAGTTACGGCGACAGCTATGGCTACACCTTC. Encoded protein: CASSYGDSYGYTF.

The count of this clone is one. The chain has TRBV15 and TRBJ2-7; a weak D match, TRBD2 (7 bases). V was pared by 0 bases and J by 3 bases, with 12 bases between. Germline loops: CDR1 LNHNV, CDR2 YYDKDF (reference sequence). The CDR3 sequence is 15 residues long. Here the CDR3 DNA reads TGTGCCACCAGCAGAGAAGGGGGGGCCAGCTACGAGCAGTACTTC. Its translation: CATSREGGASYEQYF.

This clone was detected once. The rearrangement links TRBV5-6 to TRBJ2-1; 7 bases are shared with TRBD1. There are 15 residues in the CDR3. From germline, CDR1 is SGHDT and CDR2 YYEEEE. V shed 2 bases, J shed 2 bases, and the junction held 4 bases outside the gene matches. The CDR3 is CASSFWDSPYNEQFF. The CDR3 region has the DNA TGTGCCAGCAGCTTTTGGGACAGTCCCTACAATGAGCAGTTCTTC.

The V and J genes are TRBV25-1 and TRBJ1-2; D is possibly TRBD1 (6 bases). Trimming removed 1 base at V and 10 bases at J, with 13 bases between. Germline-derived CDR1 and CDR2 are MGHDK and SYGVNS. The CDR3 loop spans 13 amino acids. The CDR3, as DNA: TGTGCCAGCAGTGAATCTCCGGACAGCCTCTACACCTTC. Translated, it gives CASSESPDSLYTF.

This chain uses TRBV6-5 with TRBJ2-5; D possibly corresponds to TRBD2 (5 bases). V lost 7 bases and J lost 4, with 13 bases in between. The CDR3 totals 13 residues. Germline V gene sequence: CDR1 MNHEY, CDR2 SVGAGI. CDR3 DNA: TGTGCCAGCACCAACAGACGGGGAGAGACCCAGTACTTC. Translation: CASTNRRGETQYF.

The gene calls are TRBV6-6 and TRBJ1-1, with D unresolved. Germline CDR1 MNHNY, CDR2 SVGAGI (reference sequence). Trimming stripped 6 bases from V and 1 base from J, with 12 bases between. The CDR3 runs to 14 residues. Here the CDR3 reads CASRQHRQNTEAFF. CDR3 nucleotides: TGTGCCAGCAGACAACACAGACAGAACACTGAAGCTTTCTTT.

This chain links TRBV10-3 with TRBJ2-7, with 7 bases identical to TRBD1. The germline CDR1 and CDR2 sequences are ENHRY and SYGVKD. The length of the CDR3 is 15 residues. Trimming removed 0 bases from V and 2 bases from J; junction bases left unmatched: 4. Written as DNA, the CDR3 is TGTGCCATCAGTGAGTCGACAGGGTCCCCCTACGAGCAGTACTTC. Amino acids: CAISESTGSPYEQYF.